This TCR beta chain was sequenced in a study of blood T cells in healthy people across ages. Study findings and constraints: Lack of knowledge of donor CMV status possibly confounded expanded clonotype changes.

Details on this clonotype: The antigen is undetermined.

Germline V gives CDR1 MNHEY, CDR2 SVGAGI. V was clipped by 5 bases and J by 0 bases, with 14 bases between them. The CDR3 runs 16 residues. A second about 6 to 12 cycle PCR used barcoded and J-beta primers. One entry per CDR3 protein, called by TCRdb with MiXCR from the 5' RACE reads. The sample consists of 1,500,000 or so distinct CDR3 sequences, approximately 63% of them appearing once. Sequenced material: blood. The chain carries TRBV6-5 and TRBJ2-1; D gene ambiguous. This TCR derives from a man younger than 30 in good health. CDR3: CASSTGPSSSYNEQFF. The CDR3 DNA follows: TGTGCCAGCAGTACCGGACCCTCAAGCTCCTACAATGAGCAGTTCTTC.